This is a list of T cell receptor beta chains from one sample in a study of breast tumors, draining lymph nodes, adjacent tissues. TCRdb called the multiplex PCR reads again in MiXCR, with one record for every CDR3 protein. Of 270,000 or so distinct CDR3 sequences listed, around 30% are singletons. The sequenced material came from axillary lymph node tissue. These receptors came from a female donor with breast cancer. Some clones in this sample may be carry-over from other donors' samples. Each CDR3 is given with its conserved first and last residue. A D gene is named only where the DNA matches it firmly.

v_call,j_call,d_call,cdr3_aa
TRBV5-1,TRBJ2-2,-,CASSFGSHTGELFF
TRBV7-2,TRBJ2-5,-,CASSLQAWGSETQYF
TRBV15,TRBJ2-7,-,CATSSLGEQHF
TRBV12-3/TRBV12-4,TRBJ2-7,-,CASLLAGRSSYEQYF
TRBV2,TRBJ2-5,-,CASSDRLASGETQYF
TRBV6-2/TRBV6-3,TRBJ1-5,-,CASRSRGDSNQPQHF
TRBV5-4,TRBJ2-4,TRBD2,CASSPGLAGGPGNIQYF
TRBV9,TRBJ2-1,TRBD2,CASSASGTSGGNEQFF
TRBV12-3/TRBV12-4,TRBJ2-5,-,CASSPGASRETQYF
TRBV9,TRBJ2-5,-,CASSEGGRPVETQYF
TRBV6-1,TRBJ2-2,-,CAGKTSLYTGELFF
TRBV5-6,TRBJ2-3,-,CASSFPGASDTQYF
TRBV12-3/TRBV12-4,TRBJ2-2,-,CASSSGPTDGGELFF
TRBV11-2,TRBJ2-7,TRBD2,CASTLRAVGTTNISYEQYF
TRBV20-1,TRBJ2-1,TRBD2,CSARHWGLAGRSEQFF
TRBV5-8,TRBJ2-5,-,CASTTLGGEETQYF
TRBV20-1,TRBJ1-5,-,CSARSRVGGYEHF
TRBV2,TRBJ2-3,-,CASSVGGYRGNADTQYF
TRBV20-1,TRBJ2-1,TRBD2,CSAKGGLAPPGYNEQFF
TRBV7-8,TRBJ2-5,TRBD1,CASSLGQGQETQYF
TRBV20-1,TRBJ1-3,-,CSAKGLGNTIYF
TRBV20-1,TRBJ2-7,-,CSASSAVSYEQYF
TRBV29-1,TRBJ2-7,TRBD1,CSVRTGSSYEQYF
TRBV3-1,TRBJ1-2,-,CASSQVRVGYTF
TRBV28,TRBJ2-3,TRBD2,CASSWGLAGVLPRRGTQYF
TRBV5-4,TRBJ1-1,-,CASSLAVGGNTEAFF
TRBV28,TRBJ2-1,-,CASSLLSGEQFF
TRBV3-1,TRBJ2-1,TRBD2,CASSQELAERYNEQFF
TRBV5-4,TRBJ2-3,-,CASSLYPASRDTQYF
TRBV4-2,TRBJ1-4,TRBD1,CASSQYRGAEKLFF
TRBV7-9,TRBJ2-1,TRBD2,CASIGTSVYNEQFF
TRBV27,TRBJ2-2,-,CASRILVGSSTGELFF
TRBV6-5,TRBJ1-1,-,CASTVSGGAVTEAFF
TRBV2,TRBJ1-2,-,CASGGRPSYGYTF
TRBV19,TRBJ1-2,-,CASSISRGLGYGYTF
TRBV3-1,TRBJ2-3,TRBD2,CASSPTSGSTDTQYF
TRBV7-2,TRBJ2-5,-,CASSLVTTLETQYF
TRBV9,TRBJ2-5,-,CASSEATGFVMEETQYF
TRBV2,TRBJ2-5,-,CASSEEGLQETQYF
TRBV7-2,TRBJ2-7,-,CASSYNTWDVPEQYF
TRBV14,TRBJ2-7,-,CASSQDSGSHLNYEQYF
TRBV10-1,TRBJ2-3,TRBD1,CASSGDRGYTDTQYF
TRBV2,TRBJ1-2,-,CASSAQARDDGYTF
TRBV11-3,TRBJ2-5,TRBD1,CASSYPQTGGETQYF
TRBV12-3/TRBV12-4,TRBJ2-7,-,CASSSLPRGPYEQYF
TRBV2,TRBJ1-6,-,CASSDQGSDFSPLHF
TRBV28,TRBJ2-7,TRBD2,CASRVRAGENEQYF
TRBV5-5,TRBJ1-2,-,CASSPGLLYGYTF
TRBV9,TRBJ2-3,-,CASSVEGIAREDTQYF
TRBV9,TRBJ2-5,-,CASSVESQETQYF
TRBV5-8,TRBJ2-6,-,CASSLGGSGANVLTF
TRBV7-6,TRBJ2-1,-,CASSLGGTGRYNEQSF
TRBV5-1,TRBJ2-2,-,CASSLVGSTGELFF
TRBV24-1,TRBJ2-3,-,CATSEIRGAQDTQYF
TRBV6-2/TRBV6-3,TRBJ2-3,-,CASSSIRVPDTQYF
TRBV6-4,TRBJ1-2,-,CASSDSGGAAPPYGYTF
TRBV11-3,TRBJ2-1,-,CASSSVSSSNEQFF
TRBV5-6,TRBJ1-1,-,CASSLAMASRFGDEAFF
TRBV6-1,TRBJ1-4,TRBD1,CASSDTGQGAGKLFF
TRBV19,TRBJ1-2,TRBD1,CASRLQGQGNYGYTF